This TCR beta chain was documented in a study of CD8 T cells in Susac syndrome. Roughly 0.45 to 1 ug RNA was reverse transcribed with random hexamers. immunoSEQ multiplex PCR amplified TCR beta CDR3 across 54 Vbeta, 13 Jbeta. Via MiXCR, TCRdb re-called the immunoSEQ multiplex PCR reads, giving one row per CDR3 protein. The table includes roughly 150,000 distinct CDR3 sequences, around 96% detected once. CDR3 length equals 13 residues. Trimming took 1 base from V and 7 from J, leaving 14 bases between them. Germline V lookup: CDR1 GTSNPN, CDR2 SVGIG (reference sequence). Sequencing of TCR beta covered CD8+ and CD4+ T cells obtained from blood. Negative isolation yielded CD4+ and CD8+ T cells, and FACS enriched TEMRA cells.

The sample comprised CD8+ T cells from PBMCs. V usage is TRBV30 and J usage is TRBJ2-7; perhaps TRBD2 as D (6 bases). This clonotype was obtained from a human donor with multiple sclerosis. The CDR3 nucleotides read TGTGCCTGGAGTGAACAACACGCGGGGGAGCAGTACTTC. As protein: CAWSEQHAGEQYF.